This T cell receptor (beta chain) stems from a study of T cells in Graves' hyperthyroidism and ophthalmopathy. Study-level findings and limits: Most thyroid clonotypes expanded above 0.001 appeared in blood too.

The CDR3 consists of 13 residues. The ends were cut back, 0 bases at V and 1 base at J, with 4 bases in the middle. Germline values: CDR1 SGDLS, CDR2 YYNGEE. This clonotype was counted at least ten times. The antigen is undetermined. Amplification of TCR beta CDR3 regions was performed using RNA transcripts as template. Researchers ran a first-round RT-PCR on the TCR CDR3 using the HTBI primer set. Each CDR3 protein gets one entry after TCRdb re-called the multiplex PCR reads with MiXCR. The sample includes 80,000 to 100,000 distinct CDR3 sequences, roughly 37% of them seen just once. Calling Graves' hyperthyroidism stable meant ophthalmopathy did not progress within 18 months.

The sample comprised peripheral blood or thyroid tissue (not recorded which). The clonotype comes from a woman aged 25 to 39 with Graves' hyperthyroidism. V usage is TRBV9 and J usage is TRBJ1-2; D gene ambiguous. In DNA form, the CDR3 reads TGTGCCAGCAGCGTAGGGATTAACTATGGCTACACCTTC. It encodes CASSVGINYGYTF.